The clone carrying this TCR beta chain was detected many times. Its antigen remains unidentified. TCRdb ran MiXCR on the 5' RACE reads and lists one entry per CDR3 protein. The repertoire consists of about 320,000 distinct CDR3 sequences, with 14% occurring once and the leading ten covering 21%. The record originates from a study of T-cell memory formation after mild COVID-19. Study in general: Largely, the TCR clusters proved donor specific. Findings of the study overall: Memory from before infection featured some responding clones, which suggests cross-reactive memory joined. Researchers report contracting CD4+ clones mostly in CM and EM, with CD8+ clones in EMRA. Whether day 37 second-wave clones are SARS-CoV-2-specific was not confirmed.

The source of this sequence is a man aged 18 to 35 who had mild COVID-19 (a few samples of this study predate the infection). Cell type and time point are not known. The sequencing sample was made of PBMCs or a T cell subset sorted from them (not recorded which).

In nucleotides, the CDR3 is TGTGCCAGCAGCGTAGAGGGGACGGCCCTCGGGGAGACCCAGTACTTC. Amino acids: CASSVEGTALGETQYF. The chain joins TRBV9 to TRBJ2-5; D possibly uses TRBD1 or TRBD2 (5 bases each). The V and J ends lost 0 bases and 5 bases respectively, with 17 bases between them. Germline CDR1 SGDLS, CDR2 YYNGEE. The CDR3 totals 16 residues.